This T cell receptor (beta chain) was sequenced during a study of blood T cell repertoires in COVID-19. Study in general: Some COVID-19 samples were acute and others convalescent; all came from the United States, Italy and Spain.

CDR3 length equals 15 residues. The V gene's germline CDR1 is SGHDT and CDR2 YYEEEE. The trim removed 2 bases at V and 2 bases at J, leaving 5 bases unmatched. Study processing details: Amplification of reference gene primers was used by the study to estimate nucleated cell counts. Data came from immunoSEQ multiplex PCR; TCRdb stores just in-frame clones and leaves some out. The DNA gave D and trimming, while V, J and clone size come from that table. The repertoire includes 200,000 to 300,000 clones, 84% of them detected once, and about 2.3% sits in the top ten. Sequencing input: peripheral blood. V and J are TRBV5-6 and TRBJ2-3; TRBD2 aligns across 7 bases. This clonotype was obtained from a man between 40 and 49 years old who had recovered from COVID-19. The CDR3 is CASSLSGGNTDTQYF. The CDR3 bases are TGTGCCAGCAGCTTATCGGGGGGTAACACAGATACGCAGTATTTT.